These 30 T cell receptor beta chains originate from one sample sequenced in a study of blood T cell repertoires in COVID-19. The table came from immunoSEQ multiplex PCR; TCRdb's copy has only in-frame clones and leaves some out. In the table there are tens of thousands of clones, about 88% of which are singletons. Sequenced sample: peripheral blood. Receptors originate from an elderly man with active or convalescent COVID-19.

This chain connects TRBV7-9 to TRBJ2-3, with a weak D call TRBD1 (5 bases). In germline, CDR1 is SEHNR, CDR2 FQNEAQ (reference sequence). V dropped 5 bases and J dropped 4 bases, with 25 bases sitting between them. The CDR3 sequence is 18 residues long. The CDR3: CASSKVAGFYLLADTQYF. CDR3 DNA: TGTGCCAGCAGCAAGGTGGCAGGGTTTTATTTGTTGGCAGATACGCAGTATTTT.

This clone was detected once. The chain links TRBV7-2 to TRBJ2-1; 7 bases fit TRBD1. Trimming at V came to 3 bases and at J to 0 bases, leaving 2 bases not matched to a gene. Looked up from germline, CDR1 is SGHTA and CDR2 is FQGNSA. This CDR3 is built from 15 residues. The CDR3: CASSLTGSSYNEQFF. The CDR3 DNA sequence: TGTGCCAGCAGCTTGACAGGGAGCTCCTACAATGAGCAGTTCTTC.

This clone was detected once. This chain links TRBV5-1 with TRBJ2-7; a weak D match, TRBD1 (5 bases). The CDR3 is made up of 17 amino acids. V shed 1 base and J shed 0 bases, with 17 bases lying between them. The V gene's germline CDR1 is SGHRS and CDR2 YFSETQ. This CDR3 reads CASSLSSRRASSYEQYV. CDR3 DNA: TGCGCCAGCAGCTTGAGCAGTCGCAGGGCAAGCTCCTACGAGCAGTACGTC.

This clone has just a few counts. This chain links TRBV19 with TRBJ1-1; no reliable D call. The CDR3 is 15 residues long. Trimming shortened V by 6 bases and J by 5 bases, and 19 bases separated the two germline ends. Germline V gives CDR1 LNHDA, CDR2 SQIVND (reference sequence). The CDR3 DNA reads TGTGCCAGTAGCCTCCAGCGGGGTGTGGGAACTGAAGCTTTCTTT. This sequence encodes CASSLQRGVGTEAFF.

V usage is TRBV29-1 and J usage is TRBJ1-4; TRBD1 matches at 7 bases. Germline CDR1 and CDR2: SQVTM and ANQGSEA. V lost 4 bases and J lost 0; bases outside the gene matches: 5. This CDR3 comprises 15 residues. This CDR3 is CSVGLTGATNEKLFF. The CDR3 DNA follows: TGCAGCGTTGGACTTACAGGGGCAACTAATGAAAAACTGTTTTTT.

The gene calls are TRBV15 and TRBJ2-3; 9 bases are a match to TRBD2. With V trimmed by 4 bases and J by 6 bases, 5 bases remained unmatched. CDR1 and CDR2 from the germline V gene are LNHNV and YYDKDF (reference sequence). The CDR3 covers 14 residues. The CDR3 DNA follows: TGTGCCACCAGCATCCGGACTAGCGAGGATACGCAGTATTTT. Its protein is CATSIRTSEDTQYF.

Of note for this clone: An end of the junction does not agree with germline; a read error may underlie this. The chain uses TRBV7-7 and TRBJ2-5, with D possibly TRBD1 on 9 matching bases. The CDR3 spans 15 residues. Germline CDR1 and CDR2: SSHAT and FNYEAQ (reference sequence). The CDR3 spells CASSLAGQGTETQYF. DNA of the CDR3: TGTGCTAGCAGCTTAGCGGGACAGGGTACAGAGACCCAGTACTTC.

This rearrangement joins TRBV11-2 to TRBJ1-1; the D gene is possibly TRBD1 (5 bases). The CDR3 covers 13 residues. V was pared by 6 bases and J by 1 base, with 9 bases between. Germline V CDR1 and CDR2: SGHAT, FQNNGV. CDR3 bases: TGTGCCAGCAGGAGACAGCCGAACACTGAAGCTTTCTTT. This gives the protein CASRRQPNTEAFF. Supplemented by reference TRBV11-2 and TRBJ1-1, the full variable domain reads EAGVAQSPRYKIIEKRQSVAFWCNPISGHATLYWYQQILGQGPKLLIQFQNNGVVDDSQLPKDRFSAERLKGVDSTLKIQPAKLEDSAVYLCASRRQPNTEAFFGQGTRLTVV.

The V and J genes are TRBV28 and TRBJ1-5; 9 bases align to TRBD1. The germline gives CDR1 MDHEN, CDR2 SYDVKM. The CDR3 length is 15 residues. V was pared by 7 bases and J by 7 bases, with 11 bases of the junction left unmatched. The CDR3 here is CASTPDRGAGQPQHF. In nucleotides, the CDR3 is TGTGCCAGCACCCCGGACAGGGGAGCGGGACAGCCCCAGCATTTT.

This rearrangement joins TRBV6-5 to TRBJ1-6; no definite D call. The germline CDR1 and CDR2 sequences are MNHEY and SVGAGI. The CDR3 length is 15 residues. Trimming removed 8 bases at V and 6 bases at J, with 17 bases between. CDR3 in amino acids: CASVGYRPGNSPLHF. CDR3 bases: TGTGCCAGCGTAGGTTACAGACCTGGTAATTCACCCCTCCACTTT.

The genes are TRBV5-1 and TRBJ1-1; D unclear. The CDR3 has 14 residues. Germline-derived CDR1 and CDR2 are SGHRS and YFSETQ. V lost 0 bases and J 6 bases, leaving 12 bases between the germline ends. The CDR3 DNA reads TGCGCCAGCAGCTTGGCCGGTTATAATTCTGAAGCTTTCTTT. As protein: CASSLAGYNSEAFF.

The chain couples TRBV6-6 to TRBJ2-7; D is possibly TRBD2 (7 bases). The germline V and J ends were trimmed by 2 bases and 7 bases, with 9 bases remaining between them. The germline CDR1 and CDR2 sequences are MNHNY and SVGAGI (reference sequence). The CDR3 is 12 residues long. The CDR3 DNA is TGTGCCAGCAGTTACAGGGGGGGTGAGCAGTACGTC. Encoded protein: CASSYRGGEQYV.

V is TRBV5-1 and J is TRBJ2-4; maybe TRBD1 (5 bases). In germline, CDR1 is SGHRS, CDR2 YFSETQ. V lost 0 bases and J 9 bases, leaving 13 bases between the germline ends. The CDR3 is 14 amino acids. CDR3 in amino acids: CASSLGGQGGIQYF. In DNA, the CDR3 is TGCGCCAGCAGCTTGGGGGGCCAGGGCGGCATTCAGTACTTC.

The chain uses TRBV9 and TRBJ2-3; 7 nucleotides agree with TRBD2. The trim removed 4 bases at V and 0 bases at J, leaving 5 bases unmatched. Germline values: CDR1 SGDLS, CDR2 YYNGEE. The CDR3 sequence is 15 residues long. The CDR3 here is CASSPAGRSTDTQYF. The CDR3 DNA reads TGTGCCAGCAGCCCAGCGGGGCGAAGCACAGATACGCAGTATTTT.

This chain links TRBV19 with TRBJ1-6; 7 bases are shared with TRBD1. CDR3 size: 15 residues. The germline CDR1 and CDR2 sequences are LNHDA and SQIVND (reference sequence). V shed 3 bases, J shed 6 bases, and the junction held 5 bases outside the gene matches. CDR3 sequence: CASSITTGFNSPLHF. The CDR3 DNA follows: TGTGCCAGTAGTATTACGACAGGGTTTAATTCACCCCTCCACTTT.

CDR3 loop: CASSLGTPGNTIYF. The CDR3 coding sequence is TGTGCCAGCAGCCTCGGGACACCCGGAAACACCATATATTTT. The chain has TRBV14 and TRBJ1-3; tentatively, D is TRBD1 (6 bases). V was trimmed by 4 bases and J by 4 bases, leaving 11 bases between them. This CDR3 region has 14 residues. Germline-derived CDR1 and CDR2 are SGHDN and FVKESK. Supplemented by reference TRBV14 and TRBJ1-3, the full variable domain reads EAGVTQFPSHSVIEKGQTVTLRCDPISGHDNLYWYRRVMGKEIKFLLHFVKESKQDESGMPNNRFLAERTGGTYSTLKVQPAELEDSGVYFCASSLGTPGNTIYFGEGSWLTVV.

The rearrangement joins TRBV27 to TRBJ1-1; D ambiguous. The CDR3 is 14 amino acids. Germline CDR1 MNHEY, CDR2 SMNVEV (reference sequence). Trimming stripped 6 bases from V and 11 bases from J, with 22 bases between. The CDR3 DNA sequence: TGTGCCAGCAGCCGAGTCGGTCTATCTTTTTTCGCTTTCTTT. Translation gives CASSRVGLSFFAFF.

The gene calls are TRBV2 and TRBJ2-2; D remains unclear. Looked up from germline, CDR1 is SNHLY and CDR2 is FYNNEI. The ends were cut back, 8 bases at V and 2 bases at J, with 6 bases in the middle. The CDR3 sequence is 12 residues long. CDR3 sequence reads: CASLPNTGELFF. In DNA form, the CDR3 reads TGTGCCAGCCTTCCCAACACCGGGGAGCTGTTTTTT.

The gene calls are TRBV3-1 (or the pseudogene TRBV3-2) and TRBJ2-3, with 8 bases that match TRBD2. The V gene's germline CDR1 is LGHDT and CDR2 YNNKEL (reference sequence). The CDR3 extends over 16 amino acids. Germline trimming cut 0 bases from V and 8 bases from J; bases unmatched to any gene: 10. DNA of the CDR3: TGTGCCAGCAGCCAAGATCAAACGGGAGGGCCAGGTACGCAGTATTTT. It codes for CASSQDQTGGPGTQYF.

The chain uses TRBV19 and TRBJ1-5, with D perhaps matching TRBD1 (6 bases). CDR3 length equals 14 residues. From germline, CDR1 is LNHDA and CDR2 SQIVND (reference sequence). Trimming stripped 2 bases from V and 6 bases from J, with 11 bases between. The CDR3: CASSIKQGPQPQHF. Here the CDR3 DNA reads TGTGCCAGTAGTATAAAACAGGGCCCTCAGCCCCAGCATTTT.

This clone was detected a few times. The rearrangement uses TRBV14 and TRBJ2-1; 9 bases align to TRBD2. This CDR3 is built from 18 residues. Looked up from germline, CDR1 is SGHDN and CDR2 is FVKESK. Germline trimming cut 0 bases from V and 5 bases from J; bases unmatched to any gene: 11. The CDR3 DNA reads TGTGCCAGCAGCCAAGACGTTTGGGCGGGGGGGCAGAACAATGAGCAGTTCTTC. Translated: CASSQDVWAGGQNNEQFF.

The rearrangement uses TRBV12-5 and TRBJ1-2, with unresolved D. The germline V and J ends were trimmed by 4 bases and 5 bases, with 17 bases remaining between them. Germline CDR1 LGHNT, CDR2 FRNRAP. The CDR3 extends over 15 amino acids. CDR3 nucleotides: TGTGCTAGTGGTTCGAGTCTGGGTAGGAGTTATGGCTACACCTTC. Its translation is CASGSSLGRSYGYTF.

This sequence joins TRBV7-9 and TRBJ2-1; 9 bases agree with TRBD1. V was clipped by 1 base and J by 8 bases; unmatched bases: 6. The CDR3 spans 15 residues. Germline assignment: CDR1 SEHNR and CDR2 FQNEAQ (reference sequence). CDR3 sequence reads: CASSLGGTGGDEQFF. Written as DNA, the CDR3 is TGTGCCAGCAGCTTAGGGGGAACAGGGGGCGATGAGCAGTTCTTC. Supplemented by reference TRBV7-9 and TRBJ2-1, the full variable domain reads DTGVSQNPRHKITKRGQNVTFRCDPISEHNRLYWYRQTLGQGPEFLTYFQNEAQLEKSRLLSDRFSAERPKGSFSTLEIQRTEQGDSAMYLCASSLGGTGGDEQFFGPGTRLTVL.

The J gene is TRBJ1-2, the V gene TRBV7-3; TRBD1 matches at 7 bases. Germline CDR1 and CDR2: SGHTA and FQGTGA. V gave up 5 bases and J gave up 4 bases; unmatched junction bases: 10. The CDR3 runs 15 residues. CDR3 region: CASSTQGGSSYGYTF. The CDR3, as DNA: TGTGCCAGCAGCACCCAGGGGGGCTCCAGCTATGGCTACACCTTC.

The V gene is TRBV6-5, the J gene TRBJ2-1; tentative D call: TRBD2 (6 bases). This CDR3 contains 16 residues. V shed 2 bases and J shed 2 bases, with 13 bases lying between them. CDR1 is MNHEY and CDR2 is SVGAGI in the germline V gene. The CDR3 loop reads CASSYLRGATYNEQFF. In DNA, the CDR3 is TGTGCCAGCAGTTACCTCCGCGGGGCCACCTACAATGAGCAGTTCTTC.

The rearrangement joins TRBV2 to TRBJ2-7; TRBD1 aligns across 8 bases. The ends lost 7 bases at V and 3 bases at J; junction bases unmatched: 5. CDR3 length: 13 residues. Per germline, CDR1 SNHLY and CDR2 FYNNEI. The DNA of the CDR3 is TGTGCCAGCACGAGGACAGGGAACTACGAGCAGTACGTC. Encoded protein: CASTRTGNYEQYV.

The chain recombines TRBV5-4 with TRBJ2-3; TRBD2 agrees at 7 bases. Unmatched junction bases numbered 10, after V lost 0 bases and J lost 6 bases. The CDR3 is 16 amino acids. The germline CDR1 and CDR2 sequences are SGHNT and YYREEE (reference sequence). This CDR3 is CASSLGRGGARDTQYF. DNA for the CDR3: TGTGCCAGCAGCTTGGGTCGCGGGGGTGCCCGGGATACGCAGTATTTT. Together with reference TRBV5-4 and TRBJ2-3, the CDR3 gives the full variable domain: ETGVTQSPTHLIKTRGQQVTLRCSSQSGHNTVSWYQQALGQGPQFIFQYYREEENGRGNFPPRFSGLQFPNYSSELNVNALELDDSALYLCASSLGRGGARDTQYFGPGTRLTVL.

This chain connects TRBV7-2 to TRBJ2-3; possible D gene TRBD1, 6 bases. V was shortened by 2 bases and J by 7 bases, with 10 bases between the two germline ends. The CDR3 runs to 13 residues. The germline V gene has CDR1 SGHTA and CDR2 FQGNSA. The CDR3 region is CASSLKGGNTQYF. The CDR3 region has the DNA TGTGCCAGCAGCTTAAAAGGGGGAAATACGCAGTATTTT.

V and J are TRBV28 and TRBJ1-1; D is perhaps TRBD1 (6 bases). V dropped 3 bases and J dropped 1 base, with 12 bases sitting between them. This CDR3 is 15 amino acids long. CDR1 is MDHEN, CDR2 SYDVKM, per germline. The DNA of the CDR3 is TGTGCCAGCAGTTTTTTTGGACAGACGAACACTGAAGCTTTCTTT. Encoded protein: CASSFFGQTNTEAFF. The full variable domain, in which reference TRBV28 and TRBJ1-1 provide the parts outside the CDR3, is DVKVTQSSRYLVKRTGEKVFLECVQDMDHENMFWYRQDPGLGLRLIYFSYDVKMKEKGDIPEGYSVSREKKERFSLILESASTNQTSMYLCASSFFGQTNTEAFFGQGTRLTVV.

The chain is built from TRBV2 and TRBJ1-1, with D maybe TRBD1 (5 bases). The CDR3 totals 15 residues. The germline V gene encodes CDR1 SNHLY and CDR2 FYNNEI. Trimming removed 6 bases at V and 1 base at J, with 15 bases between. The CDR3 loop reads CASSGYRQTNTEAFF. The CDR3 region has the DNA TGTGCCAGCAGCGGCTACCGACAGACGAACACTGAAGCTTTCTTT.